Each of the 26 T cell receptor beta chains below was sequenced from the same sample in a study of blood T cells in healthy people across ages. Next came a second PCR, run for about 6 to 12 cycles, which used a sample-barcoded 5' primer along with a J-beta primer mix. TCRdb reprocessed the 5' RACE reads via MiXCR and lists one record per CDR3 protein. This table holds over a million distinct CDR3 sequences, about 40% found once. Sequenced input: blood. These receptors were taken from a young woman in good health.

The chain's CDR3 is CASSFQLGGAEAFF. CDR3 DNA: TGTGCCAGCAGTTTCCAATTAGGGGGAGCTGAAGCTTTCTTT. V gene TRBV12-3 or TRBV12-4 combines with J gene TRBJ1-1, with D maybe TRBD1 (6 bases). Trimming stripped 3 bases from V and 6 bases from J, with 14 bases between. CDR3 length: 14 residues.

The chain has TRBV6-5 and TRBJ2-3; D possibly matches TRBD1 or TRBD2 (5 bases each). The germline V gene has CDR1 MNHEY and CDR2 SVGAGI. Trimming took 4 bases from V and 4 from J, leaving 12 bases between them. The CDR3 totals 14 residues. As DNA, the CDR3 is TGTGCCAGCAGTTCGGGACCTCTGTCAGATACGCAGTATTTT. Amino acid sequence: CASSSGPLSDTQYF.

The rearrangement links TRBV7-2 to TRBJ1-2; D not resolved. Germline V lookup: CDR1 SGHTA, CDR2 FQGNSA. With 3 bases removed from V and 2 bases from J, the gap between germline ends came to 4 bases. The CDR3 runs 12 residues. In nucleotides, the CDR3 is TGTGCCAGCAGCTTCGAGAACTATGGCTACACCTTC. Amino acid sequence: CASSFENYGYTF.

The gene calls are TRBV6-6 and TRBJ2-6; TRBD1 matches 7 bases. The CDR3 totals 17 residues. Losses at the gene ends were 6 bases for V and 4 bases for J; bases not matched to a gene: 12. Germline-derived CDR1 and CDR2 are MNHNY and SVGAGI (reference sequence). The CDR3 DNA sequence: TGTGCCAGCAGCCCGGGACAGTGGACTCTGGGGGCCAACGTCCTGACTTTC. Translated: CASSPGQWTLGANVLTF.

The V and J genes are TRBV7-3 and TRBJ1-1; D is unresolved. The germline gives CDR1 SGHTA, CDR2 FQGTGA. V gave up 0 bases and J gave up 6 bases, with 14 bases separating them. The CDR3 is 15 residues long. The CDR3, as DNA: TGTGCCAGCAGCTTAACTGGACCGGAGGGCCCTGAAGCTTTCTTT. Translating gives CASSLTGPEGPEAFF. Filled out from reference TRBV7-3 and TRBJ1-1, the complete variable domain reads GAGVSQTPSNKVTEKGKYVELRCDPISGHTALYWYRQSLGQGPEFLIYFQGTGAADDSGLPNDRFFAVRPEGSVSTLKIQRTERGDSAVYLCASSLTGPEGPEAFFGQGTRLTVV.

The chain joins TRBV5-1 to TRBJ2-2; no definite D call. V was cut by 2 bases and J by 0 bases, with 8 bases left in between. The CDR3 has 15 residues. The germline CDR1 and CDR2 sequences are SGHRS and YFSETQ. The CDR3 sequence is CASSFDPANTGELFF. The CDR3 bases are TGCGCCAGCAGCTTCGACCCTGCGAACACCGGGGAGCTGTTTTTT.

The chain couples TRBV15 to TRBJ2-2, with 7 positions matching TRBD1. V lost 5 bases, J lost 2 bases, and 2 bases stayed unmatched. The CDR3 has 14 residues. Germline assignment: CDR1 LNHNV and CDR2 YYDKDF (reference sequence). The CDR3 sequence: CATSDRENTGELFF. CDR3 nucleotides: TGTGCCACCAGCGACAGGGAAAACACCGGGGAGCTGTTTTTT.

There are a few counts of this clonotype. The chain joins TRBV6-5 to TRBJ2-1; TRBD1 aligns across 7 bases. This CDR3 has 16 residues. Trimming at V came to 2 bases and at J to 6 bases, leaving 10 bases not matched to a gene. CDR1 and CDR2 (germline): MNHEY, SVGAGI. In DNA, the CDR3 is TGTGCCAGCAGTTACGAGATGACAGGGTTTACCAATGAGCAGTTCTTC. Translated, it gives CASSYEMTGFTNEQFF.

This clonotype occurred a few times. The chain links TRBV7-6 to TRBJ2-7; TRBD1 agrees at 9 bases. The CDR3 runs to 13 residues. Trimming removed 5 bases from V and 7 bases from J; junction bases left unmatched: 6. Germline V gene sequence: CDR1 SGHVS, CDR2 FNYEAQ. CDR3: CASSLTGGGEQYF. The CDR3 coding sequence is TGTGCCAGCAGCCTTACAGGGGGCGGAGAGCAGTACTTC.

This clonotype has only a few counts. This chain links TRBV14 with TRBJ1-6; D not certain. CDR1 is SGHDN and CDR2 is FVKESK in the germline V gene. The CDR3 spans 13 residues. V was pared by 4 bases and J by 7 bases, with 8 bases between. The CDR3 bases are TGTGCCAGCAGCCGCCCGGGGAATTCACCCCTCCACTTT. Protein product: CASSRPGNSPLHF.

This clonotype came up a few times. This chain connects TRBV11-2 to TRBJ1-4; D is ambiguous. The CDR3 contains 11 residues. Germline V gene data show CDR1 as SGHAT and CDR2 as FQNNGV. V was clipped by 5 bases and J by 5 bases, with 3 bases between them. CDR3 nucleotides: TGTGCCAGCAGCGAGAATGAAAAACTGTTTTTT. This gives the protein CASSENEKLFF. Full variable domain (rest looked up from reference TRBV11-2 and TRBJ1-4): EAGVAQSPRYKIIEKRQSVAFWCNPISGHATLYWYQQILGQGPKLLIQFQNNGVVDDSQLPKDRFSAERLKGVDSTLKIQPAKLEDSAVYLCASSENEKLFFGSGTQLSVL.

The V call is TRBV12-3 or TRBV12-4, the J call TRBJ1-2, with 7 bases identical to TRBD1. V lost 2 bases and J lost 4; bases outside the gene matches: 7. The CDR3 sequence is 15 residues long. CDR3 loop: CASSLKGGVIYGYTF. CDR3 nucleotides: TGTGCCAGCAGTTTAAAAGGGGGCGTGATCTATGGCTACACCTTC.

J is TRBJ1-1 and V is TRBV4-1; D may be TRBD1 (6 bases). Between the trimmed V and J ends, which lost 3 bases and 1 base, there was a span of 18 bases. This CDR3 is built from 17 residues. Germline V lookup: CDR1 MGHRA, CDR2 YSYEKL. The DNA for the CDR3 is TGCGCCAGCAGCCACCTAAGGCGGGACACCGAGAACACTGAAGCTTTCTTT. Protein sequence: CASSHLRRDTENTEAFF.

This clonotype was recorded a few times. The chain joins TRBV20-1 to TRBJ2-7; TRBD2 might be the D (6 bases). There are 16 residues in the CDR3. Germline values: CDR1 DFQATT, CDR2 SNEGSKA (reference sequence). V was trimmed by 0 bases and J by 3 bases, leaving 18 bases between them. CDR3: CSARDGARGLDYEQYF. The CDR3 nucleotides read TGCAGTGCTAGAGATGGGGCGAGGGGACTGGACTACGAGCAGTACTTC.

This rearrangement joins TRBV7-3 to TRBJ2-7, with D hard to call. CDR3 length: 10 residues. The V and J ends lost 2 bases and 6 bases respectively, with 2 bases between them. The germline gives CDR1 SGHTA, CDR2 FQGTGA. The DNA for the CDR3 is TGTGCCAGCAGCTTATGCGAGCAGTACTTC. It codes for CASSLCEQYF.

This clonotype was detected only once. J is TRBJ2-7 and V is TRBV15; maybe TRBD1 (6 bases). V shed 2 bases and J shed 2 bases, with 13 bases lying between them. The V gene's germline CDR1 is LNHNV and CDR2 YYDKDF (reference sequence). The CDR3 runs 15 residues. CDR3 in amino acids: CATSRQGTYPYEQYF. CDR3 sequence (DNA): TGTGCCACCAGCAGACAGGGGACCTACCCCTACGAGCAGTACTTC.

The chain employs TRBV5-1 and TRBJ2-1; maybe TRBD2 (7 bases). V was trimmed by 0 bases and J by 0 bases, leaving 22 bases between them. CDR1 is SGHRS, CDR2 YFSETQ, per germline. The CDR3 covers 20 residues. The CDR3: CASSLVGGLAAGSSYNEQFF. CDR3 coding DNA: TGCGCCAGCAGCTTGGTAGGGGGTCTAGCGGCGGGGAGCTCCTACAATGAGCAGTTCTTC.

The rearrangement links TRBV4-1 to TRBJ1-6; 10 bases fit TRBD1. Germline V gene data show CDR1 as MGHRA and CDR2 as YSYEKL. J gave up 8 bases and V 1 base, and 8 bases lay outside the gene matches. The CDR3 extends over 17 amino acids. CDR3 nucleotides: TGCGCCAGCAGCCAAGCTCCGACAGGGGGCAGTGATTCACCCCTCCACTTT. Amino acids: CASSQAPTGGSDSPLHF.

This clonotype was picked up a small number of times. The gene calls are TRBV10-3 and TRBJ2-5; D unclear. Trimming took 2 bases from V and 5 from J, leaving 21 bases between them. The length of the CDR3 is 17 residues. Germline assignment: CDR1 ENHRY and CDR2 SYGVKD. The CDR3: CAISEGSETPWRETQYF. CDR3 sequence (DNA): TGTGCCATCAGTGAGGGCAGTGAGACCCCATGGCGGGAGACCCAGTACTTC.

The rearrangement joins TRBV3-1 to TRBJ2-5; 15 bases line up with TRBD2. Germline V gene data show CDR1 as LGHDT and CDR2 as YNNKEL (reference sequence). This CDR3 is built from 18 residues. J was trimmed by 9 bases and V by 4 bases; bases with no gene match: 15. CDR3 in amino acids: CASSRLPPAGLAGGSQYF. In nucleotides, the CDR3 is TGTGCCAGCAGCCGCCTCCCTCCTGCGGGACTAGCGGGGGGTTCCCAGTACTTC.

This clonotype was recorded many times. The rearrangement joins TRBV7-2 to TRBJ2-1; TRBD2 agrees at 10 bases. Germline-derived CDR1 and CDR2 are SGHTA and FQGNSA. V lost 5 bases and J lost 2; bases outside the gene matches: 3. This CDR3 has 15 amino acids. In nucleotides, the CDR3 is TGTGCCAGCAGCATCACTAGCGGGACCTACAATGAGCAGTTCTTC. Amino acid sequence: CASSITSGTYNEQFF.

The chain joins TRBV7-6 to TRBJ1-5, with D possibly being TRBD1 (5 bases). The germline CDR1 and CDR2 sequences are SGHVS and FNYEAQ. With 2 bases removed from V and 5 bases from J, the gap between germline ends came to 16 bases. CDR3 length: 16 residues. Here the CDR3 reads CASSLSTGGKYQPQHF. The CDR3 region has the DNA TGTGCCAGCAGCTTATCTACGGGGGGGAAATATCAGCCCCAGCATTTT. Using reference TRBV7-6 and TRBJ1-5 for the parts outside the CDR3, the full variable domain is GAGVSQSPRYKVTKRGQDVALRCDPISGHVSLYWYRQALGQGPEFLTYFNYEAQQDKSGLPNDRFSAERPEGSISTLTIQRTEQRDSAMYRCASSLSTGGKYQPQHFGDGTRLSIL.

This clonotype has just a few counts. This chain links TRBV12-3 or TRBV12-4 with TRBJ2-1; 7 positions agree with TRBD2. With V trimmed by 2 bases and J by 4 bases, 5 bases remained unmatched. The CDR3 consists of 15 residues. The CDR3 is CASSLRGGLYNEQFF. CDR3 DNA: TGTGCCAGCAGTTTACGCGGGGGACTGTACAATGAGCAGTTCTTC.

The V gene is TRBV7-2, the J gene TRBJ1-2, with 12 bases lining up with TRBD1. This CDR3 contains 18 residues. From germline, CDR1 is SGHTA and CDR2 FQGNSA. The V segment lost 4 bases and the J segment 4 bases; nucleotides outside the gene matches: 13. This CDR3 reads CASSWTGTGGEGGYGYTF. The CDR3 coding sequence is TGTGCCAGCAGCTGGACTGGGACAGGGGGCGAGGGGGGCTATGGCTACACCTTC.

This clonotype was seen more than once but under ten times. CDR3 DNA sequence: TGTGCCAGCAGGCCACAGGGGGCTCCAAGAACCTACGAGCAGTACTTC. As protein: CASRPQGAPRTYEQYF. The chain carries TRBV21-1 and TRBJ2-7; the table's D call, TRBD1, has no DNA check behind it. TRBV21-1 constitutes a pseudogene. The CDR3 has 16 amino acids.

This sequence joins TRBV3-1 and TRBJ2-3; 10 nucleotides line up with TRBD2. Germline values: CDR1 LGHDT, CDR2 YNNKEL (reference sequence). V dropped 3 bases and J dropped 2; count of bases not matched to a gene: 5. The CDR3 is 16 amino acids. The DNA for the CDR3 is TGTGCCAGCAGCCACCGGACTAGCGGCTACACAGATACGCAGTATTTT. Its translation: CASSHRTSGYTDTQYF.